The following is a TCR beta chain sequence with its context. The data are from a study of CD8+ T cells in alopecia areata. Sequencing relied on a cDNA template that was reverse transcribed from extracted RNA. The table came from immunoSEQ multiplex PCR; TCRdb's copy has only in-frame clones and leaves some out. The sample shows around 270,000 clones, roughly 50% of them seen only once. Specified treatment: oral pan-JAK inhibitor, 5-10 mg twice daily. PBMCs were stained for CD3, CD4 and CD8, and CD4+ and CD8+ T cells were sorted. The TCR comes from a human donor with alopecia areata. Sequences were derived from CD4+ T cells sorted from blood, sampled at week 24, from a patient treated with tofacitinib.

CDR3 residues: CAWRWGGGQREKLFF. The CDR3 coding sequence is TGTGCCTGGAGATGGGGTGGGGGACAGAGGGAAAAACTGTTTTTT. This chain uses TRBV30 with TRBJ1-4; 7 positions agree with TRBD1. The CDR3 is made up of 15 amino acids. Germline CDR1 reads GTSNPN; CDR2 reads SVGIG (reference sequence). After removal of 3 bases from V and 8 bases from J, the junction contained 12 bases not matched to a gene.